The T cell receptor (beta chain) under discussion was sequenced for a study of memory CD4+ T cells and cytomegalovirus serostatus. Study at large: Of the healthy Belgian adults, eight or nine were CMV seropositive and 24 seronegative. Study results and limitations: About 40% of the roughly 160 known CMV-associated TCRbeta sequences appeared in CD4+ memory.

Data came from immunoSEQ multiplex PCR; TCRdb stores just in-frame clones and leaves some out. The sample has some 41,000 clones, 76% seen once. This clone ranks as medium-sized. The antigen remains undetermined. The sort gate was single viable CD3+CD4+CD8-CD45RO+ cells for memory CD4+ T cells. Serostatus was set by detecting CMV pp150, pp28, p38, p52 IgG. CDR1 is SGHAT, CDR2 FQNNGV, per germline. With V trimmed by 5 bases and J by 8 bases, 11 bases remained unmatched. The CDR3 spans 14 residues. The sequencing sample was made of memory CD4+ T cells from blood. V gene TRBV11-2 combines with J gene TRBJ2-7, with 8 nucleotides matching TRBD1. This clonotype was sampled from an adult in good health and CMV-seronegative. CDR3: CASSPGDRGVKQYF. CDR3 sequence (DNA): TGTGCCAGCAGCCCGGGTGACAGGGGAGTGAAGCAGTACTTC.